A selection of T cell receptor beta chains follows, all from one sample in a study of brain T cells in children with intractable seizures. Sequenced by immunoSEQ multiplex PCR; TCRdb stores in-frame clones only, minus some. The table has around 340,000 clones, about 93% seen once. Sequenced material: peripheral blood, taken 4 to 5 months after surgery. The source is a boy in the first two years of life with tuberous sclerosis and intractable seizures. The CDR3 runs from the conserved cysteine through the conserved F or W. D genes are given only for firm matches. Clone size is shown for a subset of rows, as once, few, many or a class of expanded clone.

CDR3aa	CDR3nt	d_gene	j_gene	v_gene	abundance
CASSSSSSGPKNIQYF	TGTGCCAGCAGCTCCTCCTCTAGCGGCCCCAAAAACATTCAGTACTTC	TRBD2	TRBJ2-4	TRBV11-3	NA
CASSLGTSGRGSYEQYF	TGTGCCAGCAGTTTAGGAACTAGCGGGAGAGGTTCCTACGAGCAGTACTTC	TRBD2	TRBJ2-7	TRBV28	NA
CASSWAYGYTF	TGTGCCAGCAGCTGGGCCTATGGCTACACCTTC	NA	TRBJ1-2	TRBV7-9	NA
CASRPGHRRSTEAFF	TGCGCCAGTAGACCGGGACACAGGCGAAGCACTGAAGCTTTCTTT	NA	TRBJ1-1	TRBV23-1	NA
CATSRGQGGLGNQPQHF	TGTGCCACCAGCAGGGGTCAGGGGGGATTGGGCAATCAGCCCCAGCATTTT	TRBD1	TRBJ1-5	TRBV15	NA
CASSLAVGVGETQYF	TGTGCCAGCAGCTTAGCGGTGGGGGTGGGGGAGACCCAGTACTTC	NA	TRBJ2-5	TRBV7-2	NA
CATRSAGSYNEQFF	TGTGCCACCAGGTCCGCGGGGTCCTACAATGAGCAGTTCTTC	NA	TRBJ2-1	TRBV15	NA
CASSQSQGPEAFF	TGCGCCAGCAGCCAGTCCCAGGGGCCTGAAGCTTTCTTT	NA	TRBJ1-1	TRBV5-1	few
CASSLGQGQYNEQFF	TGTGCCAGCAGCTTAGGGCAGGGCCAATACAATGAGCAGTTCTTC	NA	TRBJ2-1	TRBV13	NA
CSRGTPGPQYF	TGCAGTCGCGGGACGCCTGGTCCGCAGTATTTT	NA	TRBJ2-3	TRBV20-1	NA
CARSLRCIAAEWDEQYF	TGTGCCAGAAGCTTGCGGTGTATAGCGGCGGAGTGGGACGAGCAGTACTTC	NA	TRBJ2-7	TRBV5-3	NA
CAWSVSSGAAEAFF	TGTGCCTGGAGTGTATCATCCGGGGCGGCTGAAGCTTTCTTT	NA	TRBJ1-1	TRBV30	NA
CASSLVVWGGTDTQYF	TGTGCCAGCAGCTTAGTTGTGTGGGGCGGCACAGATACGCAGTATTTT	NA	TRBJ2-3	TRBV7-8	NA
CASSIGVSGYEQYF	TGTGCCAGTAGTATTGGTGTCAGCGGCTACGAGCAGTACTTC	NA	TRBJ2-7	TRBV19	once
CASRQGPSGSLNTGELFF	TGTGCCAGCAGGCAAGGCCCGAGCGGGAGTTTGAACACCGGGGAGCTGTTTTTT	TRBD2	TRBJ2-2	TRBV4-2	NA
CASSPTTAAGGNGYTF	TGTGCCAGCAGCCCTACCACGGCTGCAGGGGGCAATGGCTACACCTTC	TRBD1	TRBJ1-2	TRBV7-9	NA
CASSPADRYNTIYF	TGTGCCAGCAGCCCAGCGGACAGGTACAACACCATATATTTT	TRBD1	TRBJ1-3	TRBV28	NA
CASSQGKETQYF	TGTGCCAGCAGCCAAGGAAAAGAGACCCAGTACTTC	NA	TRBJ2-5	TRBV3-1/TRBV3-2	once
CATSNTGGNYNEQFF	TGTGCCACCAGCAATACAGGGGGCAACTACAATGAGCAGTTCTTC	TRBD1	TRBJ2-1	TRBV24-1	NA
CASRRGNTEAFF	TGTGCCAGCAGAAGGGGGAACACTGAAGCTTTCTTT	NA	TRBJ1-1	TRBV13	NA
CASSPPPGRATSNYGYTF	TGTGCCAGCTCACCTCCCCCTGGCCGAGCAACATCTAACTATGGCTACACCTTC	NA	TRBJ1-2	TRBV18	NA
CASLRISGRAKNEQFF	TGTGCCAGCCTGCGGATTAGCGGGAGGGCCAAAAATGAGCAGTTCTTC	TRBD2	TRBJ2-1	TRBV6-6	NA
CASSPRDKISGNTIYF	TGCGCCAGCAGCCCCCGGGACAAGATCTCTGGAAACACCATATATTTT	NA	TRBJ1-3	TRBV4-1	once
CASSLEGGGVYEQYF	TGCGCCAGCAGCCTCGAGGGAGGGGGCGTTTACGAGCAGTACTTC	NA	TRBJ2-7	TRBV5-1	NA
CASSQEQGPYEQYF	TGCGCCAGCAGCCAAGAACAGGGCCCCTACGAGCAGTACTTC	NA	TRBJ2-7	TRBV4-1	few
CASRGLALMNEQFF	TGTGCCAGTAGGGGACTAGCGTTAATGAATGAGCAGTTCTTC	TRBD2	TRBJ2-1	TRBV19	NA
CASSRARGQVLYWTIHSTF	TGTGCCAGCAGCCGCGCCAGAGGACAGGTTCTGTACTGGACAATCCATTCGACCTTC	TRBD1	TRBJ1-2	TRBV11-2	NA
CASSQREGTGGYTF	TGTGCCAGCAGCCAGCGGGAGGGCACAGGTGGCTACACCTTC	NA	TRBJ1-2	TRBV3-1/TRBV3-2	NA
CASSESEPNGLYNEQFF	TGTGCCAGCAGTGAATCGGAGCCCAACGGACTTTACAATGAGCAGTTCTTC	NA	TRBJ2-1	TRBV25-1	NA
CASRSPETSGYEQYF	TGCGCCAGCAGGTCTCCCGAGACTAGCGGCTACGAGCAGTACTTC	TRBD2	TRBJ2-7	TRBV5-1	NA
CASSLVAENSPLHF	TGCGCCAGCAGCTTGGTGGCAGAGAATTCACCCCTCCACTTT	NA	TRBJ1-6	TRBV5-1	NA
CASSLVAGAPGDTQYF	TGCGCCAGCAGCTTGGTAGCGGGGGCCCCGGGAGATACGCAGTATTTT	TRBD2	TRBJ2-3	TRBV5-1	NA
CASSQDFREQYF	TGTGCCAGCAGCCAAGATTTCCGGGAGCAGTACTTC	NA	TRBJ2-7	TRBV3-1/TRBV3-2	NA
CASSFPGRIMNTEAFF	TGTGCCAGCAGCTTCCCGGGAAGGATCATGAACACTGAAGCTTTCTTT	NA	TRBJ1-1	TRBV7-8	few
CASSPGLVSDTQYF	TGTGCCAGCAGCCCCGGGCTAGTTTCAGATACGCAGTATTTT	NA	TRBJ2-3	TRBV7-3	NA
CASSLMRDYGYTF	TGTGCCAGCAGCTTGATGAGAGACTATGGCTACACCTTC	NA	TRBJ1-2	TRBV5-6	NA
CATLDRAGNYGYTF	TGTGCCACACTGGACAGGGCGGGGAACTATGGCTACACCTTC	TRBD1	TRBJ1-2	TRBV6-5	NA
CASSLGLGRGPYNEQFF	TGTGCCAGCAGCTTAGGTTTGGGGAGGGGTCCCTACAATGAGCAGTTCTTC	TRBD2	TRBJ2-1	TRBV11-3	once
CASSRITGTSLREQYF	TGTGCCAGCAGCCGCATTACCGGGACTAGCCTCCGCGAGCAGTACTTC	TRBD2	TRBJ2-7	TRBV7-9	NA
CASTSAGASGANVLTF	TGTGCCAGCACTAGCGCAGGGGCGTCTGGGGCCAACGTCCTGACTTTC	NA	TRBJ2-6	TRBV2	NA
CASGLAITSGRTDTQYF	TGTGCTAGTGGTTTGGCTATTACTAGCGGGCGCACAGATACGCAGTATTTT	TRBD2	TRBJ2-3	TRBV12-5	NA
CASSLGSASNQPQHF	TGTGCCAGCAGCTTGGGGTCGGCTAGCAATCAGCCCCAGCATTTT	NA	TRBJ1-5	TRBV5-6	NA